This TCR beta chain was identified in a study of cytomegalovirus exposure and HLA in healthy donors (TCRdb year 2017). Concerning the study at large: According to a later analysis, the roughly 130 validation repertoires were produced on the same platform as the 700 or so repertoires of the first cohort. The aim of the study was to test whether cataloging public T cell receptors could identify signatures of past pathogen exposure. Along with the roughly 700-subject first cohort, a separate validation cohort of more than 90 different subjects was used. To predict cytomegalovirus infection status, the study brought together high-throughput TCR immunosequencing, statistical association of individual TCRs with disease status, and machine learning. What the research found in general, with its limitations: A later analysis had no HLA typing for the validation cohort, so co-occurrence there was scored across all 120 repertoires. The authors suggested that the approach could potentially be extended to other disease states and immunological phenotypes. Across donors, most TCR sequences were observed very rarely, whereas some public TCRs were present in many individuals. Cytomegalovirus status was reported to be diagnosed by the classifier with high specificity and sensitivity in both the original and validation cohorts. The study gave a list of 150 to 200 TCR beta chains associated with cytomegalovirus. In vitro tests confirmed that a few of the cytomegalovirus-associated TCR beta chains recognize cytomegalovirus antigens. Of the cluster scores, about 94% were above 0 in a later analysis, which found that TCRs clustered in the first cohort also tended to co-occur in the 120 validation repertoires.

Library generation was performed with the immunoSEQ multiplex PCR assay. The original methods were these. A statistical classification framework was built to diagnose cytomegalovirus status from the catalog of TCR beta chain sequences. The clones in this table, taken by TCRdb from immuneACCESS, are in-frame only. Not every clone is retained; where verified, under half of the shortfall comes from an unresolved V gene, and the cause of the rest is unknown. D and trimming were read from the DNA, whereas the V and J calls and clone size are those reported in that table. This sample comprises 100,000 to 150,000 clones, approximately 92% of them detected only once. Together, the top ten hold 0.95% to 1.5% of the sample. The CDR3, cysteine through phenylalanine, is 12 amino acids long. The sequence is cut down to CDR3 DNA, 36 bases in frame from base 1. Trimming takes 5 bases from V and 4 bases from J, and the germline ends sit 7 bases apart. CDR1 and CDR2, looked up from the germline V gene, are KGHSH and LQKENI.

Details on this clone: This clone's antigen is unknown. No base quality information exists; no much larger clone differs at one position.

Donors formed part of the validation cohort, which comprised over a hundred subjects and was distinct from the first cohort of 666 subjects. This sequence originates from a woman aged 18-29 years in good health and CMV-seronegative. Material: PBMCs. The chain was built from TRBV18 and TRBJ2-3; too little of a D gene remains to name it. The DNA sequence follows: TGTGCCAGCTCAAATCCATCAGATACGCAGTATTTT. The encoded protein is CASSNPSDTQYF.